This T cell receptor (beta chain) is from a study of read filtering for tumor transcriptome and immune sequencing. The wider study: R-ISS stage counts were 8 for I, about 17 for II, 7 for III. Overall study results and limits: The sorted CD138-negative fraction was a mixed bone marrow immune population, not purified T cells.

Germline trimming cut 7 bases from V and 2 bases from J; bases unmatched to any gene: 5. Germline V lookup: CDR1 DFQATT, CDR2 SNEGSKA (reference sequence). The CDR3 sequence is 13 residues long. This clonotype was observed many times. Its antigen is undetermined. This library used approximately 0.4 ug RNA and molecular barcoded adaptors spanning alpha/delta and beta/gamma chains. Each CDR3 protein gets one entry after TCRdb re-called the reads with MiXCR. The table lists more than 30,000 distinct CDR3 sequences, roughly 20% of them singletons, with approximately 16% in the top ten. The TCR was taken from a donor at least 40 years old with multiple myeloma. Input material: a population of CD138-negative cells sorted from bone marrow. This chain connects TRBV20-1 to TRBJ2-7; 10 bases fit TRBD1. The CDR3 is CSVKTGGPYEQYF. CDR3 DNA: TGCAGTGTTAAGACAGGGGGCCCCTACGAGCAGTACTTC.